Reported below is one TCR beta chain. Method: immunoSEQ multiplex PCR; TCRdb's copy keeps in-frame clones and lacks some. The sample holds a few hundred thousand clones; more than 70% are singletons and the top ten take nearly 6.5%. The sample is drawn from a study of blood T cell repertoires in COVID-19. This CDR3 has 13 residues. V shed 2 bases and J shed 3 bases, with 9 bases lying between them. In germline, CDR1 is SGHRS, CDR2 YFSETQ. The sequence was obtained from a man aged 18 to 35 who had recovered from COVID-19. The sequencing input was peripheral blood. The genes are TRBV5-1 and TRBJ2-7; unclear D gene. Written as DNA, the CDR3 is TGCGCCAGCAGCTTCGACATATTCTACGAGCAGTACTTC. Protein sequence: CASSFDIFYEQYF. Filled out from reference TRBV5-1 and TRBJ2-7, the complete variable domain reads KAGVTQTPRYLIKTRGQQVTLSCSPISGHRSVSWYQQTPGQGLQFLFEYFSETQRNKGNFPGRFSGRQFSNSRSEMNVSTLELGDSALYLCASSFDIFYEQYFGPGTRLTVT.